This is a list of T cell receptor beta chains from one sample in a study of regulatory T cells in long-lasting Graves disease. Each CDR3 protein is one row after TCRdb ran MiXCR on the multiplex PCR reads. The profile shows about 560,000 distinct CDR3 sequences, around 15% of them singletons. This sample also appeared in a second study, on T cells in Graves' hyperthyroidism and ophthalmopathy.

The sequencing used peripheral blood mononuclear cells (PBMCs), collected at new diagnosis, from a patient treated with antithyroid drugs. Receptors were obtained from a man aged 18 to 35 with Graves disease. CDR3s include the opening cysteine and the closing phenylalanine or tryptophan. The order of the fields is V gene, J gene, clone size, D gene, CDR3 DNA, CDR3 protein. The D gene is left open where the match is weak. Clone size appears in some rows only: once, few, many, or a class for an expanded clone.

v_gene: TRBV5-1
j_gene: TRBJ2-1
abundance: many
d_gene: NA
CDR3nt: TGCGCCAGCAGTTCCGGTTTACCCGCCTACAATGAGCAGTTCTTC
CDR3aa: CASSSGLPAYNEQFF

v_gene: TRBV6-1
j_gene: TRBJ2-7
abundance: many
d_gene: NA
CDR3nt: TGTGCCAGCAGTGAAGCGCTTCAGGGGGGCGGGTCTGACTACGAGCAGTACTTC
CDR3aa: CASSEALQGGGSDYEQYF

v_gene: TRBV7-9
j_gene: TRBJ2-1
abundance: few
d_gene: NA
CDR3nt: TGTGCCAGCAGCAACCGGGGCCACAATGAGCAGTTCTTC
CDR3aa: CASSNRGHNEQFF

v_gene: TRBV6-1
j_gene: TRBJ1-5
abundance: many
d_gene: NA
CDR3nt: TGTGCCAGCGGGATGGGGCAGCCCCAGCATTTT
CDR3aa: CASGMGQPQHF

v_gene: TRBV20-1
j_gene: TRBJ2-1
abundance: NA
d_gene: NA
CDR3nt: TGCAGGGTGGCTGGGGGGTACGGTGAGCAGTTCTTC
CDR3aa: CRVAGGYGEQFF

v_gene: TRBV10-3
j_gene: TRBJ2-2
abundance: many
d_gene: TRBD1
CDR3nt: TGTGCCATCAGTGGGGGGACAGCGCTTACCGGGGAGCTGTTTTTT
CDR3aa: CAISGGTALTGELFF

v_gene: TRBV30
j_gene: TRBJ1-1
abundance: few
d_gene: TRBD1
CDR3nt: TGTGCCTGGAGACACCGGGACAGAGGGACTGAAGCTTTCTTT
CDR3aa: CAWRHRDRGTEAFF

v_gene: TRBV27
j_gene: TRBJ2-3
abundance: many
d_gene: TRBD2
CDR3nt: TGTGCCAGCAGTTTTTATGCGGGAGTTCCAGATACGCAGTATTTT
CDR3aa: CASSFYAGVPDTQYF

v_gene: TRBV5-1
j_gene: TRBJ1-1
abundance: NA
d_gene: NA
CDR3nt: TGCGCCAGCAGCCCACCCCAGGGGACTGAAGCTTTCTTT
CDR3aa: CASSPPQGTEAFF

v_gene: TRBV6-1
j_gene: TRBJ2-2
abundance: NA
d_gene: NA
CDR3nt: TGTGCCAGCGCCAAGGGGGGAAGCGGGGAGCTGTTTTTT
CDR3aa: CASAKGGSGELFF